This T cell receptor (beta chain) was found in a study of shared clonotypes between healthy human individuals. Sorted-subset replicate PCR reactions contained roughly 190 ng DNA, corresponding to some 29,000 T cell genomes. Sequencing was performed with immunoSEQ multiplex PCR; in TCRdb, only in-frame clones are kept and a portion is missing. Here the sample spans roughly 810,000 clones, roughly 96% being singletons. General observations from the study: Clonotypes which were not shared had lower generation probabilities than clonotypes that all four donors shared. Represented genetic and exposure-history diversity was restricted by having few donors.

Regarding this clone: What it recognizes is unknown. The sample has other DNA sequences that encode this CDR3 too.

Naive CD8 cells, CD45RO-negative and positively selected for CCR7, excluded terminally differentiated effector memory CD45RA+ cells. Between the trimmed V and J ends, which lost 3 bases and 3 bases, there was a span of 11 bases. Germline loops: CDR1 SGDLS, CDR2 YYNGEE. This CDR3 comprises 14 residues. V is TRBV9 and J is TRBJ2-3; D uncertain. The sequence was collected from a man aged 30 to 39 in good health. Material for sequencing was naive CD8+ T cells sorted from blood. The CDR3 spells CASSGGAGTDTQYF. The CDR3 DNA sequence: TGTGCCAGCAGCGGAGGCGCTGGGACAGATACGCAGTATTTT. The entire variable domain, with the rest obtained from reference TRBV9 and TRBJ2-3, is as follows: DSGVTQTPKHLITATGQRVTLRCSPRSGDLSVYWYQQSLDQGLQFLIQYYNGEERAKGNILERFSAQQFPDLHSELNLSSLELGDSALYFCASSGGAGTDTQYFGPGTRLTVL.